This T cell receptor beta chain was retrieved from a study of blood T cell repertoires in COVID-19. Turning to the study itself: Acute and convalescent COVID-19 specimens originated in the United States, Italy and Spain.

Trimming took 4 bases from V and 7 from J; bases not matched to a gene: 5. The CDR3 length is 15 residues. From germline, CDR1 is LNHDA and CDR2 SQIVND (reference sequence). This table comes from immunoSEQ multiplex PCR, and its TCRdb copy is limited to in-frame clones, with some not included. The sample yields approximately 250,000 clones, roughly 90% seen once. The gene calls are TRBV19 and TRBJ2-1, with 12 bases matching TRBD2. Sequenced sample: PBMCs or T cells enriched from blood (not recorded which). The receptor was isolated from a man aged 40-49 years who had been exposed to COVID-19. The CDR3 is CASSKTSGRWNEQFF. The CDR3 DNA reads TGTGCCAGTAGTAAGACTAGCGGGAGATGGAATGAGCAGTTCTTC. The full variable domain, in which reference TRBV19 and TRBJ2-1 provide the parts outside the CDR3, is DGGITQSPKYLFRKEGQNVTLSCEQNLNHDAMYWYRQDPGQGLRLIYYSQIVNDFQKGDIAEGYSVSREKKESFPLTVTSAQKNPTAFYLCASSKTSGRWNEQFFGPGTRLTVL.